These 27 T cell receptor beta chains came from one sample sequenced in a study of OX40 agonist ivuxolimab in advanced cancers. Measured with immunoSEQ multiplex PCR; TCRdb has only the in-frame clones, and not every one. The table includes more than 95,000 clones, 80% to 95% detected once. This specimen consisted of CD4+ or CD8+ T cells sorted from blood, obtained in a trial of the OX40 agonist ivuxolimab. These receptors all stem from an adult with an advanced solid tumor such as melanoma, head and neck, liver or kidney cancer.

A few counts support this clone. The chain couples TRBV11-2 to TRBJ1-2; D is unclear. CDR3 size: 17 residues. The V gene lost 1 base and the J gene lost 4 bases, with 19 bases spanning the gap. The germline V gene encodes CDR1 SGHAT and CDR2 FQNNGV. This CDR3 reads CASSLGSRIGRVYGYTF. The CDR3 DNA sequence: TGTGCCAGCAGCTTAGGGTCCAGAATTGGTAGGGTCTATGGCTACACCTTC.

This clone appeared a single time. The V call is TRBV18, the J call TRBJ1-4; the D gene is possibly TRBD1 (5 bases). Germline CDR1 KGHSH, CDR2 LQKENI. The V end lost 4 bases, the J end lost 13 bases, and 22 bases lay between the germline ends. The length of the CDR3 is 15 residues. CDR3 DNA: TGTGCCAGCTCACTCAACGACAGAGACCCAACCGGACTGTTTTTT. Its translation is CASSLNDRDPTGLFF.

This chain joins TRBV15 and TRBJ1-1; perhaps TRBD1 as D (5 bases). V lost 7 bases and J lost 6, with 18 bases in between. The V gene's germline CDR1 is LNHNV and CDR2 YYDKDF (reference sequence). The length of the CDR3 is 14 residues. The DNA of the CDR3 is TGTGCCACCACCACAGTCGTCGGGACTGCTGAAGCTTTCTTT. Protein product: CATTTVVGTAEAFF.

This chain joins TRBV9 and TRBJ2-2, with a weak D call TRBD1 (5 bases). V lost 0 bases to trimming and J lost 5 bases, with 14 bases between them. This CDR3 is 16 amino acids long. Germline V lookup: CDR1 SGDLS, CDR2 YYNGEE. The CDR3 DNA reads as TGTGCCAGCAGCGTAGGGAAGGGGCTCGGGACCGGGGAGCTGTTTTTT. Translating it yields CASSVGKGLGTGELFF.

V gene TRBV7-8 combines with J gene TRBJ1-5; the D is unclear. Trimming left V 0 bases short and J 7 bases short, with 13 bases between. Germline assignment: CDR1 SGHVS and CDR2 FQNEAQ. The length of the CDR3 is 15 residues. CDR3 sequence: CASSLAGRASQPQHF. In DNA form, the CDR3 reads TGTGCCAGCAGCTTAGCGGGCAGAGCAAGCCAGCCCCAGCATTTT.

The chain combines TRBV19 with TRBJ2-1; either TRBD1 or TRBD2 may fit D (5 bases each). CDR1 and CDR2 (germline): LNHDA, SQIVND (reference sequence). There are 15 residues in the CDR3. V lost 5 bases to trimming and J lost 5 bases, with 16 bases between them. CDR3 sequence reads: CASSPGTPGNNEQFF. CDR3 DNA sequence: TGTGCCAGTAGTCCCGGGACGCCAGGAAACAATGAGCAGTTCTTC.

This chain joins TRBV20-1 and TRBJ2-7, with unresolved D. V lost 6 bases, J lost 1 base, and 7 bases lay in between. This CDR3 has 11 amino acids. Per germline, CDR1 DFQATT and CDR2 SNEGSKA (reference sequence). The CDR3 sequence: CSARVSYEQYF. CDR3 coding DNA: TGCAGTGCCCGGGTGTCCTACGAGCAGTACTTC.

This chain uses TRBV6-1 with TRBJ2-7; tentatively, D is TRBD1 (6 bases). This CDR3 contains 15 residues. The germline CDR1 and CDR2 sequences are MNHNS and SASEGT. Trimming shortened V by 2 bases and J by 3 bases, and 14 bases separated the two germline ends. The CDR3 coding sequence is TGTGCCAGCAGTGAATTCTCGGACAGATTCTACGAGCAGTACTTC. Residues: CASSEFSDRFYEQYF.

The chain recombines TRBV4-2 with TRBJ2-1, with 12 bases fitting TRBD1. V lost 4 bases, J lost 5 bases, and 3 bases stayed unmatched. The V gene's germline CDR1 is LGHNA and CDR2 YNFKEQ. The CDR3 runs to 15 residues. CDR3 in amino acids: CASSRDRGPNNEQFF. In DNA, the CDR3 is TGTGCCAGCAGCCGGGACAGGGGGCCGAACAATGAGCAGTTCTTC.

The V call is TRBV9, the J call TRBJ2-3; TRBD2 agrees at 7 bases. V lost 0 bases, J lost 6 bases, and 7 bases stayed unmatched. From germline, CDR1 is SGDLS and CDR2 YYNGEE. The CDR3 runs 15 residues. This CDR3 reads CASSVVDGRSDTQYF. The CDR3 DNA reads TGTGCCAGCAGCGTAGTTGACGGGAGGTCGGATACGCAGTATTTT.

The chain employs TRBV2 and TRBJ2-5, with a possible D match to TRBD1 (5 bases). Germline CDR1 SNHLY, CDR2 FYNNEI. The CDR3 has 13 amino acids. V was clipped by 10 bases and J by 2 bases, with 14 bases between them. The CDR3 reads CATQGELQETQYF. The CDR3 DNA follows: TGTGCCACTCAGGGTGAGCTACAAGAGACCCAGTACTTC.

The V and J genes are TRBV18 and TRBJ2-7; D might be TRBD2 (6 bases). The CDR3 has 18 residues. V lost 6 bases, J lost 1 base, and 25 bases lay in between. In germline, CDR1 is KGHSH, CDR2 LQKENI. The CDR3 DNA reads TGTGCCAGCTCGCCGCGGGAATCCCGAGGGGTCCGATCCTACGAGCAGTACTTC. It specifies CASSPRESRGVRSYEQYF. Looking up the rest from reference TRBV18 and TRBJ2-7 gives the full variable domain: NAGVMQNPRHLVRRRGQEARLRCSPMKGHSHVYWYRQLPEEGLKFMVYLQKENIIDESGMPKERFSAEFPKEGPSILRIQQVVRGDSAAYFCASSPRESRGVRSYEQYFGPGTRLTVT.

The CDR3 nucleotides read TGTGCCAGTAGTATGACAGGGGTTAACTATGGCTACACCTTC. It specifies CASSMTGVNYGYTF. The V and J genes are TRBV19 and TRBJ1-2; TRBD1 agrees at 8 bases. The V segment lost 3 bases and the J segment 1 base; nucleotides outside the gene matches: 1. The germline gives CDR1 LNHDA, CDR2 SQIVND (reference sequence). CDR3 size: 14 residues.

The chain employs TRBV7-3 and TRBJ2-3; 8 bases map to TRBD2. The CDR3 extends over 15 amino acids. CDR1 SGHTA and CDR2 FQGTGA come from the germline V gene. Trimming at V came to 3 bases and at J to 0 bases, leaving 2 bases not matched to a gene. The CDR3 region has the DNA TGTGCCAGCAGCTTGGGACTAGGGAGCACAGATACGCAGTATTTT. This translates into CASSLGLGSTDTQYF.

This clone was seen just once. The V and J genes are TRBV28 and TRBJ1-1, with D possibly TRBD1 on 5 matching bases. CDR3 length: 15 residues. Germline lookup yields CDR1 MDHEN and CDR2 SYDVKM. V was clipped by 5 bases and J by 0 bases, with 13 bases between them. The CDR3 coding sequence is TGTGCCAGCAGTGGAGGTCGGGGGATGAACACTGAAGCTTTCTTT. This codes for CASSGGRGMNTEAFF.

To note about this clone: One junction end disagrees with the germline gene, perhaps due to a read error. The chain couples TRBV7-7 to TRBJ2-5, with D perhaps matching TRBD2 (6 bases). The CDR3 is 16 residues long. CDR1 SSHAT and CDR2 FNYEAQ come from the germline V gene (reference sequence). CDR3 residues: CASSLALGGSRETQYF. In nucleotides, the CDR3 is TGTGCTAGCAGCTTAGCGTTGGGGGGATCCAGAGAGACCCAGTACTTC. Supplemented by reference TRBV7-7 and TRBJ2-5, the full variable domain reads GAGVSQSPRYKVTKRGQDVTLRCDPISSHATLYWYQQALGQGPEFLTYFNYEAQPDKSGLPSDRFSAERPEGSISTLTIQRTEQRDSAMYRCASSLALGGSRETQYFGPGTRLLVL.

The J gene is TRBJ2-7, the V gene TRBV23-1; TRBD2 matches at 7 bases. TRBV23-1 is identified as an open reading frame with a role that is uncertain. This CDR3 has 12 amino acids. Trimming removed 3 bases from V and 5 bases from J; junction bases left unmatched: 1. CDR3 loop: CASSHSGDEQYF. The CDR3 nucleotides are TGCGCCAGCAGTCACAGCGGGGACGAGCAGTACTTC.

CDR3: CASSPSGRADYGYTF. In nucleotides, the CDR3 is TGTGCCAGCTCACCTTCTGGCCGAGCCGACTATGGCTACACCTTC. This chain connects TRBV18 to TRBJ1-2; D ambiguous. This CDR3 contains 15 residues. Germline CDR1 reads KGHSH; CDR2 reads LQKENI. Trimming shortened V by 3 bases and J by 3 bases, and 14 bases separated the two germline ends.

The chain recombines TRBV2 with TRBJ2-7, with D uncertain. Germline V gene sequence: CDR1 SNHLY, CDR2 FYNNEI. V dropped 3 bases and J dropped 3 bases, with 6 bases sitting between them. This CDR3 contains 12 residues. The CDR3 sequence: CASSDSSYEQYF. CDR3 bases: TGTGCCAGCAGTGATAGCAGCTACGAGCAGTACTTC.

The chain links TRBV10-1 to TRBJ2-1; 7 bases fit TRBD2. With V trimmed by 3 bases and J by 9 bases, 8 bases remained unmatched. Germline V CDR1 and CDR2: WNHNN, SYGVQD (reference sequence). The CDR3 has 14 residues. The CDR3 reads CASSDKAGAGEQFF. The DNA for the CDR3 is TGCGCCAGCAGTGATAAGGCGGGAGCGGGTGAGCAGTTCTTC.

The chain uses TRBV28 and TRBJ2-5, with 7 nucleotides matching TRBD1. The germline V gene has CDR1 MDHEN and CDR2 SYDVKM. With 7 bases clipped from V and 4 bases from J, the junction kept 6 bases outside the gene matches. The length of the CDR3 is 13 residues. CDR3 protein: CASTLGTVETQYF. DNA of the CDR3: TGTGCCAGCACCCTGGGGACAGTAGAGACCCAGTACTTC.

Concerning this clone: Relative to the germline gene, one junction end is altered; a read error may explain this. This chain uses TRBV11-2 with TRBJ2-5; D is undetermined. The CDR3 spans 15 residues. CDR1 SGHAT and CDR2 FQNNGV come from the germline V gene. CDR3 sequence: CASSLDPFRQETQYF. For the CDR3, the DNA is TGTGCCAGCAGTTTAGACCCATTCCGGCAGGAGACCCAGTACTTC.

This clone has ten or more counts. The chain couples TRBV2 to TRBJ1-2, with D hard to call. Per the germline V gene, CDR1 is SNHLY and CDR2 is FYNNEI. Trimming pared 6 bases from V and 4 bases from J, leaving 12 bases between. There are 13 residues in the CDR3. The CDR3 bases are TGTGCCAGCAGGGAGGACGGAAGCTATGGCTACACCTTC. It encodes CASREDGSYGYTF.

This clone was detected only a few times. This sequence joins TRBV7-9 and TRBJ1-2, with 9 bases lining up with TRBD1. CDR1 is SEHNR, CDR2 FQNEAQ, per germline (reference sequence). The CDR3 spans 15 residues. The junction had 7 bases not matched to a gene; V was cut back by 5 bases and J by 3 bases. CDR3 sequence: CASSPRGQGDYGYTF. CDR3 in DNA: TGTGCCAGCAGCCCACGGGGACAGGGCGACTATGGCTACACCTTC.

The V call is TRBV18, the J call TRBJ1-1; no clear D. The ends were cut back, 3 bases at V and 0 bases at J, with 14 bases in the middle. The CDR3 spans 16 residues. CDR1 is KGHSH, CDR2 LQKENI, per germline. The CDR3 protein is CASSPYSAGLNTEAFF. The CDR3 region has the DNA TGTGCCAGCTCACCTTATTCGGCAGGCCTGAACACTGAAGCTTTCTTT.

The rearrangement joins TRBV14 to TRBJ1-4, with D uncertain. The CDR3 sequence is 16 residues long. Trimming removed 1 base at V and 0 bases at J, with 9 bases between. Germline CDR1 SGHDN, CDR2 FVKESK. The CDR3 nucleotides are TGTGCCAGCAGCCAAGTAGGAGGAGCAACTAATGAAAAACTGTTTTTT. Translating it yields CASSQVGGATNEKLFF.

The chain couples TRBV5-1 to TRBJ2-1; the match to TRBD2 covers 12 bases. Germline V gene lookup returns CDR1 SGHRS and CDR2 YFSETQ. The junction had 8 bases not matched to a gene; V was cut back by 2 bases and J by 2 bases. This CDR3 has 18 residues. The CDR3: CASSFLAGGPGTYNEQFF. The DNA of the CDR3 is TGCGCCAGCAGCTTTCTAGCGGGAGGGCCTGGGACCTACAATGAGCAGTTCTTC. Filled out from reference TRBV5-1 and TRBJ2-1, the complete variable domain reads KAGVTQTPRYLIKTRGQQVTLSCSPISGHRSVSWYQQTPGQGLQFLFEYFSETQRNKGNFPGRFSGRQFSNSRSEMNVSTLELGDSALYLCASSFLAGGPGTYNEQFFGPGTRLTVL.